Below are 9 T cell receptor beta chains sequenced from a single sample in a study of shared clonotypes between healthy human individuals. TCRdb's table, derived via immunoSEQ multiplex PCR, lists solely in-frame clones and lacks some. This repertoire shows some 2,400,000 clones, around 95% found once; its top ten account for roughly 0.13%. The sequencing input was naive CD4+ T cells sorted from blood. Subset meaning: CD45RA+ positively selected. Every receptor here comes from a young man in good health.

The chain combines TRBV9 with TRBJ1-2; weak D call: TRBD1 (6 bases). Germline V CDR1 and CDR2: SGDLS, YYNGEE. CDR3 length equals 15 residues. Trimming stripped 4 bases from V and 0 bases from J, with 13 bases between. This CDR3 reads CASSPSGVTNYGYTF. CDR3 sequence (DNA): TGTGCCAGCAGCCCCTCAGGGGTGACTAACTATGGCTACACCTTC.

The genes are TRBV27 and TRBJ2-7, with 7 positions matching TRBD1. The CDR3 has 12 residues. With V trimmed by 6 bases and J by 2 bases, 1 base remained unmatched. Germline V CDR1 and CDR2: MNHEY, SMNVEV (reference sequence). The CDR3 DNA reads as TGTGCCAGCAGGACAGGGACCTACGAGCAGTACTTC. This encodes CASRTGTYEQYF.

The V call is TRBV5-1, the J call TRBJ2-5; tentatively, D is TRBD2 (6 bases). Germline CDR1 is SGHRS and CDR2 is YFSETQ. The CDR3 runs to 16 residues. Trimming cost V 0 bases and J 1 base, with 13 bases left between them. CDR3 DNA: TGCGCCAGCAGCTTGGGAGCTAGCGCGTTCCAAGAGACCCAGTACTTC. Translated, it gives CASSLGASAFQETQYF.

The V gene is TRBV9, the J gene TRBJ2-5; 7 bases map to TRBD2. Germline V gene data show CDR1 as SGDLS and CDR2 as YYNGEE. There are 15 residues in the CDR3. The trim removed 4 bases at V and 5 bases at J, leaving 11 bases unmatched. This CDR3 reads CASSSGGGSVETQYF. In DNA form, the CDR3 reads TGTGCCAGCAGCTCCGGCGGGGGTTCCGTGGAGACCCAGTACTTC.

About this clone itself: This CDR3 is also generated by other DNA sequences in the sample. The gene calls are TRBV5-1 and TRBJ2-7; D call uncertain. Germline CDR1 is SGHRS and CDR2 is YFSETQ. Trimming took 0 bases from V and 2 from J, leaving 9 bases between them. The CDR3 spans 14 residues. CDR3 amino acids: CASSLESGTYEQYF. The CDR3 nucleotides read TGCGCCAGCAGCTTGGAATCAGGTACCTACGAGCAGTACTTC.

About this clone: Additional DNA sequences in this sample encode the identical CDR3. This chain connects TRBV5-1 to TRBJ2-5; the D gene is possibly TRBD1 (6 bases). Between the trimmed V and J ends, which lost 1 base and 2 bases, there was a span of 9 bases. CDR1 SGHRS and CDR2 YFSETQ come from the germline V gene. The CDR3 extends over 14 amino acids. The CDR3: CASSLSGQQETQYF. In DNA, the CDR3 is TGCGCCAGCAGCTTGTCTGGACAGCAAGAGACCCAGTACTTC.

The rearrangement joins TRBV4-2 to TRBJ2-7; D might be TRBD2 (6 bases). From germline, CDR1 is LGHNA and CDR2 YNFKEQ. This CDR3 is 15 amino acids long. V lost 0 bases and J lost 3, with 12 bases in between. The CDR3 DNA follows: TGTGCCAGCAGCCAAGATGGAGGGGACCTCTACGAGCAGTACTTC. Protein: CASSQDGGDLYEQYF.

As for this clone: Different DNA sequences within this sample yield the same CDR3. The V call is TRBV19, the J call TRBJ1-5; tentatively, D is TRBD1 (6 bases). V shed 4 bases and J shed 3 bases, with 10 bases lying between them. The germline gives CDR1 LNHDA, CDR2 SQIVND (reference sequence). There are 14 residues in the CDR3. CDR3 bases: TGTGCCAGTAGTACCGACAGGTACAATCAGCCCCAGCATTTT. It is translated as CASSTDRYNQPQHF.

The chain combines TRBV5-4 with TRBJ2-3, with TRBD2 matching over 9 bases. This CDR3 contains 16 residues. Germline CDR1 reads SGHNT; CDR2 reads YYREEE (reference sequence). V gave up 3 bases and J gave up 2 bases; unmatched junction bases: 7. The CDR3 region is CASSSLTSGFTDTQYF. CDR3 nucleotides: TGTGCCAGCAGCTCCCTGACTAGCGGCTTCACAGATACGCAGTATTTT.